This entry lists 25 T cell receptor beta chains sequenced from one sample in a study of yellow fever vaccine responses in identical twins. One entry per CDR3 protein results from TCRdb running MiXCR on the RT-PCR reads. The sample contains roughly 700 distinct CDR3 sequences, around three quarters of which appear only once. Sample: T cells from blood (PBMCs), unsorted or a sorted subset (not recorded which), taken before or after yellow fever vaccination (not recorded which). The receptor set was obtained from a female donor who received the yellow fever vaccine.

The chain joins TRBV20-1 to TRBJ1-1; TRBD1 aligns across 7 bases. This CDR3 contains 15 residues. The V gene's germline CDR1 is DFQATT and CDR2 SNEGSKA (reference sequence). Losses at the gene ends were 6 bases for V and 3 bases for J; bases not matched to a gene: 13. Here the CDR3 reads CSARQRDREYTEAFF. CDR3 nucleotide sequence: TGCAGTGCCCGACAAAGGGACAGAGAGTACACTGAAGCTTTCTTT.

The chain recombines TRBV6-1 with TRBJ2-7; perhaps TRBD2 as D (6 bases). Trimming took off 5 bases at V and 0 bases at J, with 14 bases between the two ends. Germline CDR1 is MNHNS and CDR2 is SASEGT. The CDR3 consists of 15 residues. In DNA, the CDR3 is TGTGCCAGCAGTACGGCTAGCGTGAGCTCCTACGAGCAGTACTTC. Residues: CASSTASVSSYEQYF.

This chain connects TRBV27 to TRBJ1-5; D is perhaps TRBD1 (5 bases). The germline V gene encodes CDR1 MNHEY and CDR2 SMNVEV (reference sequence). V was clipped by 3 bases and J by 3 bases, with 9 bases between them. CDR3 size: 14 residues. The CDR3 region is CASSFQGSNQPQHF. The CDR3 DNA sequence: TGTGCCAGCAGTTTTCAGGGTTCCAATCAGCCCCAGCATTTT.

This chain connects TRBV10-3 to TRBJ1-4; TRBD1 is a possible D gene (5 bases). Per the germline V gene, CDR1 is ENHRY and CDR2 is SYGVKD. The CDR3 loop spans 13 amino acids. V shed 3 bases and J shed 8 bases, with 10 bases lying between them. CDR3 protein: CAISEGVHEKLFF. The CDR3 DNA is TGTGCCATCAGTGAAGGGGTTCACGAAAAACTGTTTTTT.

This clonotype was seen a handful of times. The chain recombines TRBV19 with TRBJ1-2, with 12 bases that match TRBD1. The CDR3 loop spans 16 amino acids. V lost 0 bases and J lost 7; bases outside the gene matches: 6. Germline loops: CDR1 LNHDA, CDR2 SQIVND (reference sequence). CDR3 sequence reads: CASSIDLGQGASGYTF. Written as DNA, the CDR3 is TGTGCCAGTAGTATAGATCTGGGACAGGGGGCATCTGGCTACACCTTC. Using reference TRBV19 and TRBJ1-2 for the parts outside the CDR3, the full variable domain is DGGITQSPKYLFRKEGQNVTLSCEQNLNHDAMYWYRQDPGQGLRLIYYSQIVNDFQKGDIAEGYSVSREKKESFPLTVTSAQKNPTAFYLCASSIDLGQGASGYTFGSGTRLTVV.

This clonotype came up a few times. The chain links TRBV13 to TRBJ1-1, with TRBD1 identical over 7 bases. Per the germline V gene, CDR1 is PRHDT and CDR2 is FYEKMQ (reference sequence). The CDR3 contains 13 residues. With V trimmed by 5 bases and J by 4 bases, 4 bases remained unmatched. The DNA for the CDR3 is TGTGCCAGCAGCCGACAGGGAGGCACTGAAGCTTTCTTT. It encodes CASSRQGGTEAFF.

This chain joins TRBV7-3 and TRBJ2-2; D gene uncertain. V was pared by 5 bases and J by 7 bases, with 11 bases between. CDR1 and CDR2 from the germline V gene are SGHTA and FQGTGA. This CDR3 spans 13 amino acids. CDR3 sequence (DNA): TGTGCCAGCAGCCCAACTTTAGTCGGGGAGCTGTTTTTT. Translated: CASSPTLVGELFF.

The V gene is TRBV15, the J gene TRBJ1-5; D uncertain. From germline, CDR1 is LNHNV and CDR2 YYDKDF (reference sequence). The CDR3 is made up of 13 amino acids. Deletions cut 0 bases from V and 9 bases from J, with 9 bases between. The CDR3 spells CATSRDKGRPQHF. The CDR3 DNA reads TGTGCCACCAGCAGAGATAAAGGTCGGCCCCAGCATTTT.

This chain connects TRBV12-3 or TRBV12-4 to TRBJ2-7; 7 bases are shared with TRBD2. J gave up 3 bases and V 4 bases, and 6 bases lay outside the gene matches. This CDR3 has 14 amino acids. The chain's CDR3 is CASSSVGLYYEQYF. The CDR3 DNA is TGTGCCAGCAGTTCGGTGGGACTATACTACGAGCAGTACTTC.

The V gene is TRBV6-2 or TRBV6-3, the J gene TRBJ2-1; D gene ambiguous. The V gene's germline CDR1 is MNHEY and CDR2 SVGEGT. The CDR3 consists of 13 residues. V lost 2 bases, J lost 7 bases, and 9 bases lay in between. CDR3 bases: TGTGCCAGCAGTTACCGAGTGGAAAATGAGCAGTTCTTC. Protein: CASSYRVENEQFF.

The V and J genes are TRBV5-5 and TRBJ2-2, with 11 bases matching TRBD1. Germline loops: CDR1 SGHKS, CDR2 YYEKEE (reference sequence). The J segment lost 7 bases and the V segment lost 3 bases, leaving 8 bases of the junction unmatched. CDR3 length equals 16 residues. The CDR3 region is CASSSGRGQGVGELFF. The CDR3 DNA follows: TGTGCCAGCAGCTCAGGAAGGGGACAGGGGGTCGGGGAGCTGTTTTTT.

This sequence joins TRBV18 and TRBJ1-4; D gene unclear. Germline V gene data show CDR1 as KGHSH and CDR2 as LQKENI. V lost 5 bases and J lost 8, with 3 bases in between. The CDR3 spans 10 residues. DNA of the CDR3: TGTGCCAGCTCAGAAGAAAAACTGTTTTTT. Residues: CASSEEKLFF.

The chain employs TRBV11-2 and TRBJ2-5; 10 positions match TRBD2. There are 14 residues in the CDR3. Germline V gives CDR1 SGHAT, CDR2 FQNNGV. V lost 5 bases, J lost 5 bases, and 5 bases stayed unmatched. CDR3 region: CASSPGLARETQYF. The CDR3 DNA sequence: TGTGCCAGCAGCCCGGGACTAGCGAGGGAGACCCAGTACTTC.

The chain joins TRBV9 to TRBJ1-6; D is uncertain. This CDR3 contains 11 residues. The V gene lost 4 bases and the J gene lost 14 bases, with 10 bases spanning the gap. Germline CDR1 reads SGDLS; CDR2 reads YYNGEE. The CDR3 nucleotides read TGTGCCAGCAGCCATCCTAACTCCCTCCACTTT. It is translated as CASSHPNSLHF.

The rearrangement uses TRBV10-3 and TRBJ2-5; perhaps TRBD2 as D (5 bases). The V end lost 6 bases, the J end lost 4 bases, and 9 bases lay between the germline ends. Per the germline V gene, CDR1 is ENHRY and CDR2 is SYGVKD. The CDR3 is 12 residues long. The CDR3 region is CAISVSGETQYF. CDR3 nucleotides: TGTGCCATCAGCGTCAGCGGAGAGACCCAGTACTTC.

J is TRBJ1-2 and V is TRBV4-1; D uncertain. The germline gives CDR1 MGHRA, CDR2 YSYEKL. V was shortened by 1 base and J by 0 bases, with 9 bases between the two germline ends. This CDR3 spans 15 amino acids. The CDR3 bases are TGCGCCAGCAGCCAAGGGGCAATTACTAACTATGGCTACACCTTC. Its protein is CASSQGAITNYGYTF.

The chain combines TRBV15 with TRBJ2-3, with a tentative D call TRBD1 (6 bases). The CDR3 spans 15 residues. Trimming shortened V by 5 bases and J by 2 bases, and 14 bases separated the two germline ends. Per the germline V gene, CDR1 is LNHNV and CDR2 is YYDKDF (reference sequence). The CDR3 DNA follows: TGTGCCACCAGCTCAGGGGCTGGAGACACAGATACGCAGTATTTT. This translates into CATSSGAGDTDTQYF.

Written as DNA, the CDR3 is TGTGCCAGCAGTTACATGGCAGGGGCCTATGGCTACACCTTC. Translation gives CASSYMAGAYGYTF. This chain uses TRBV6-5 with TRBJ1-2; a possible D gene is TRBD1 (6 bases). CDR1 and CDR2 (germline): MNHEY, SVGAGI. The CDR3 covers 14 residues. V was pared by 2 bases and J by 4 bases, with 11 bases between.

This chain links TRBV7-8 with TRBJ2-4, with TRBD2 matching 12 bases. The germline CDR1 and CDR2 sequences are SGHVS and FQNEAQ. Trimming at V came to 5 bases and at J to 4 bases, leaving 15 bases not matched to a gene. This CDR3 has 19 amino acids. The CDR3 protein is CASSLGLAGPSFGKNIQYF. The CDR3 DNA is TGTGCCAGCAGCCTAGGACTAGCGGGACCTTCCTTCGGGAAAAACATTCAGTACTTC.

In this sample, this clonotype turned up once. The rearrangement joins TRBV12-3 or TRBV12-4 to TRBJ2-1, with 11 bases that match TRBD2. The ends lost 5 bases at V and 2 bases at J; junction bases unmatched: 5. This CDR3 comprises 16 residues. CDR3 sequence reads: CASSPSSGGPYNEQFF. CDR3 bases: TGTGCCAGCAGTCCTTCTAGCGGGGGGCCCTACAATGAGCAGTTCTTC.

The chain is built from TRBV10-1 and TRBJ1-4; tentatively, D is TRBD1 (5 bases). Trimming stripped 4 bases from V and 3 bases from J, with 9 bases between. Germline lookup yields CDR1 WNHNN and CDR2 SYGVQD (reference sequence). This CDR3 is built from 14 residues. The CDR3 region is CASSGGHSNEKLFF. CDR3 coding DNA: TGCGCCAGCAGTGGAGGACACTCTAATGAAAAACTGTTTTTT.

The chain employs TRBV6-1 and TRBJ2-7; D unresolved. In germline, CDR1 is MNHNS, CDR2 SASEGT. Trimming shortened V by 6 bases and J by 6 bases, and 9 bases separated the two germline ends. CDR3 length: 11 residues. In DNA form, the CDR3 reads TGTGCCAGCAGGGTCATGGGCGAGCAGTACTTC. Translation: CASRVMGEQYF.

The rearrangement uses TRBV29-1 and TRBJ2-1, with 7 bases matching TRBD2. Trimming removed 8 bases from V and 6 bases from J; junction bases left unmatched: 4. Germline CDR1 and CDR2: SQVTM and ANQGSEA. CDR3 size: 11 residues. CDR3 region: CSMTSINEQFF. CDR3 in DNA: TGCAGCATGACTAGCATCAATGAGCAGTTCTTC.

The chain recombines TRBV11-3 with TRBJ2-7; D uncertain. The CDR3 is 13 amino acids. Deletions cut 0 bases from V and 2 bases from J, with 5 bases between. Germline V gene sequence: CDR1 SGHNT, CDR2 YENEEA. The CDR3 here is CASSLDRTYEQYF. CDR3 nucleotides: TGTGCCAGCAGCTTAGATCGGACCTACGAGCAGTACTTC.

This rearrangement joins TRBV30 to TRBJ1-1; D is ambiguous. Trimming took off 1 base at V and 1 base at J, with 4 bases between the two ends. Germline V gene sequence: CDR1 GTSNPN, CDR2 SVGIG (reference sequence). CDR3 length equals 12 residues. CDR3 sequence: CAWSEGNTEAFF. The DNA of the CDR3 is TGTGCCTGGAGTGAGGGGAACACTGAAGCTTTCTTT.